The source of this TCR beta chain is a study of spatial heterogeneity in lung cancer. Looking at the study overall: The study consistently detected more beta-chain than alpha-chain sequences.

As to time point: sample taken at primary tumor resection. Unsorted tumor, nontumor lung tissue or cryopreserved PBMC supplied the whole RNA. Via MiXCR, TCRdb re-called the 5' RACE reads, giving one row per CDR3 protein. The sample lists around 60,000 distinct CDR3 sequences; about 8% were seen once. V was cut by 0 bases and J by 8 bases, with 12 bases left in between. The germline V gene has CDR1 PRHDT and CDR2 FYEKMQ (reference sequence). The CDR3 is made up of 14 amino acids. This clonotype was picked up a small number of times. The material sequenced was PBMCs, taken at surgery. This chain links TRBV13 with TRBJ2-3; no reliable D call. The TCR originated in a female donor with early-stage non-small cell lung cancer. This chain's CDR3 is CASSLGNRMGTQYF. The CDR3, as DNA: TGTGCCAGCAGCTTAGGCAATAGAATGGGTACGCAGTATTTT.